This T cell receptor beta chain was sequenced for a study of T-cell reconstitution after alpha-beta-depleted transplantation in children (dated by TCRdb to the mid-2010s). A note on the overall study: The study quantitatively tracked T-cell immune reconstitution after TCRalphabeta/CD19-depleted allogeneic hematopoietic cell transplantation in children using TCR repertoire profiling.

The CDR3 spans 14 residues, from the cysteine through the phenylalanine. Only the CDR3 DNA stays, 42 bases, in frame from base 1. V sheds 3 bases and J sheds 5 bases, leaving 11 bases between their ends. The germline V gene (reference sequence) yields LNHNV for CDR1 and YYDKDF for CDR2. Library creation used PCR. The reads were generated on an Illumina HiSeq 2500. To normalize quantification of the TCRbeta repertoire, the TCR libraries were built with molecular barcoding that relied on unique molecular identifiers. TCRdb reworked the public reads: Q25 trimming with fastp, MiXCR clone assembly, productive beta chains retained. Merged by CDR3 protein, the rows form single entries marked with the most common genes and DNA. This sample has about 500,000 distinct CDR3 sequences in its table, and 32% of those were observed once. The ten biggest clones cover 2.4% of the sample. In its sample, this clonotype was seen a few times. Its antigen is unknown. No much larger clonotype is one base removed from it; base qualities were not supplied.

This sequence originates from a human donor who donated a stem cell graft to a child with aplastic anemia. The V and J genes are TRBV15 and TRBJ1-5; a confident D gene designation cannot be given. This specimen was PBMCs from the stem cell graft donor, taken from the stem cell graft. The DNA is as follows: TGTGCCACCAGCAGTGGGCAGGCGCATCAGCCCCAGCATTTT. Its translation reads: CATSSGQAHQPQHF.